The 23 T cell receptor beta chains below come from one sample, sequenced in a study of shared clonotypes between healthy human individuals. CD8 cells regarded as naive lacked CD45RO, were positively chosen for CCR7, and omitted terminally differentiated effector memory CD45RA+ cells. Some clones are missing from TCRdb's copy, which holds only in-frame ones; the method was immunoSEQ multiplex PCR. Among some 1,900,000 clones, approximately 95% were seen once, and the ten largest hold under 1.5%. The specimen was naive CD8+ T cells sorted from blood. The source is a man aged 18 to 29 in good health.

Remarks on this clone: The same CDR3 is also encoded by other DNA sequences in this sample. This chain connects TRBV28 to TRBJ2-7; TRBD1 matches 7 bases. Germline CDR1 MDHEN, CDR2 SYDVKM. This CDR3 contains 14 residues. Losses at the gene ends were 5 bases for V and 2 bases for J; bases not matched to a gene: 6. CDR3 loop: CASSGTGTAYEQYF. CDR3 bases: TGTGCCAGCAGTGGCACCGGGACAGCCTACGAGCAGTACTTC.

Concerning this clone itself: The sample contains more than one DNA sequence encoding this CDR3. This sequence joins TRBV9 and TRBJ2-1; D possibly matches TRBD1 or TRBD2 (6 bases each). The CDR3 consists of 13 residues. V lost 0 bases and J lost 10, with 11 bases in between. The germline CDR1 and CDR2 sequences are SGDLS and YYNGEE. CDR3 DNA: TGTGCCAGCAGCGTAGGAGGGGGGACAGAGCAGTTCTTC. It encodes CASSVGGGTEQFF.

The J gene is TRBJ2-2, the V gene TRBV13; D assignment may be TRBD1 or TRBD2 (6 bases each). With 0 bases removed from V and 3 bases from J, the gap between germline ends came to 14 bases. The CDR3 is made up of 17 amino acids. The germline V gene has CDR1 PRHDT and CDR2 FYEKMQ (reference sequence). The CDR3: CASSLGLGGPDTGELFF. CDR3 bases: TGTGCCAGCAGCTTAGGCCTAGGGGGGCCGGACACCGGGGAGCTGTTTTTT.

The V and J genes are TRBV4-3 and TRBJ2-1; tentative D call: TRBD2 (6 bases). Trimming took off 4 bases at V and 1 base at J, with 8 bases between the two ends. Per germline, CDR1 LGHNA and CDR2 YSLEER. This CDR3 spans 14 amino acids. The CDR3 coding sequence is TGCGCCAGCAGCCTAGCGGATTCCTACAATGAGCAGTTCTTC. Amino acid sequence: CASSLADSYNEQFF.

A note on this clone: Different DNA sequences within this sample yield the same CDR3. This chain uses TRBV6-6 with TRBJ1-5; D is uncertain. The CDR3 has 12 amino acids. Germline V gives CDR1 MNHNY, CDR2 SVGAGI (reference sequence). Trimming left V 2 bases short and J 5 bases short, with 4 bases between. The CDR3 nucleotides are TGTGCCAGCAGTTACGGCGATCAGCCCCAGCATTTT. Its protein is CASSYGDQPQHF.

The V gene is TRBV11-2, the J gene TRBJ2-5, with a possible D match to TRBD2 (7 bases). CDR1 and CDR2 from the germline V gene are SGHAT and FQNNGV. V was cut by 1 base and J by 2 bases, with 11 bases left in between. The CDR3 is 15 amino acids. CDR3 sequence reads: CASSLGGGQQETQYF. In DNA form, the CDR3 reads TGTGCCAGCAGCTTAGGGGGGGGACAACAAGAGACCCAGTACTTC.

This chain links TRBV4-1 with TRBJ1-4; 7 positions match TRBD1. Germline V CDR1 and CDR2: MGHRA, YSYEKL. The CDR3 is made up of 14 amino acids. Trimming took 5 bases from V and 7 from J; bases not matched to a gene: 7. The CDR3 DNA reads as TGCGCCAGCAGCGTCGGGACAGAGGGTGAAAAACTGTTTTTT. Protein: CASSVGTEGEKLFF.

The chain couples TRBV6-1 to TRBJ2-1; possibly TRBD2 for D (6 bases). Looked up from germline, CDR1 is MNHNS and CDR2 is SASEGT. The CDR3 consists of 14 residues. V was pared by 3 bases and J by 0 bases, with 6 bases between. CDR3 residues: CASSDGSSYNEQFF. CDR3 sequence (DNA): TGTGCCAGCAGTGACGGGAGCTCCTACAATGAGCAGTTCTTC.

The rearrangement links TRBV6-1 to TRBJ1-5; D gene unclear. In germline, CDR1 is MNHNS, CDR2 SASEGT. The CDR3 is 15 residues long. V gave up 2 bases and J gave up 1 base, with 9 bases separating them. In DNA form, the CDR3 reads TGTGCCAGCAGTGAACCGAAGGGAAGCAATCAGCCCCAGCATTTT. Translated, it gives CASSEPKGSNQPQHF.

The CDR3 sequence is CASSPRGGLDYGYTF. CDR3 bases: TGTGCCAGCAGCCCGAGAGGGGGGCTCGACTATGGCTACACCTTC. This sequence joins TRBV7-2 and TRBJ1-2, with D possibly being TRBD1 (6 bases). Between the trimmed V and J ends, which lost 5 bases and 3 bases, there was a span of 16 bases. Germline CDR1 SGHTA, CDR2 FQGNSA. The CDR3 contains 15 residues.

This chain links TRBV6-5 with TRBJ1-2; 10 nucleotides agree with TRBD1. J gave up 8 bases and V 6 bases, and 6 bases lay outside the gene matches. The CDR3 is 13 amino acids. Germline V gene lookup returns CDR1 MNHEY and CDR2 SVGAGI. The CDR3 DNA follows: TGTGCCAGCAGGACCGGACAGGGGGGAGGCTACACCTTC. It is translated as CASRTGQGGGYTF.

The chain employs TRBV5-1 and TRBJ2-7; a possible D gene is TRBD2 (5 bases). The V gene's germline CDR1 is SGHRS and CDR2 YFSETQ. The CDR3 is 13 amino acids. The V gene lost 3 bases and the J gene lost 3 bases, with 10 bases spanning the gap. Written as DNA, the CDR3 is TGCGCCAGCAGCTACTACGGGGTCTACGAGCAGTACTTC. This translates into CASSYYGVYEQYF.

J is TRBJ2-2 and V is TRBV6-1; D is unresolved. Looked up from germline, CDR1 is MNHNS and CDR2 is SASEGT. The CDR3 contains 15 residues. The germline V and J ends were trimmed by 4 bases and 3 bases, with 12 bases remaining between them. This CDR3 reads CASSGEVSHTGELFF. In DNA, the CDR3 is TGTGCCAGCAGTGGGGAAGTTTCTCACACCGGGGAGCTGTTTTTT.

The V and J genes are TRBV9 and TRBJ2-5, with a tentative D call TRBD2 (6 bases). This CDR3 contains 16 residues. V was trimmed by 3 bases and J by 5 bases, leaving 20 bases between them. Germline V gene sequence: CDR1 SGDLS, CDR2 YYNGEE. This CDR3 reads CASSATPLAAGETQYF. The CDR3 DNA sequence: TGTGCCAGCAGCGCCACCCCATTAGCGGCGGGGGAGACCCAGTACTTC.

This rearrangement joins TRBV27 to TRBJ1-1; a possible D gene is TRBD1 (6 bases). The CDR3 is 15 residues long. V was clipped by 7 bases and J by 0 bases, with 15 bases between them. CDR1 and CDR2 (germline): MNHEY, SMNVEV (reference sequence). CDR3 residues: CASKLGALMNTEAFF. The CDR3 region has the DNA TGTGCCAGCAAGTTGGGGGCGTTGATGAACACTGAAGCTTTCTTT.

The rearrangement uses TRBV7-9 and TRBJ1-4; D uncertain. The length of the CDR3 is 12 residues. The germline gives CDR1 SEHNR, CDR2 FQNEAQ (reference sequence). Trimming removed 2 bases at V and 13 bases at J, with 11 bases between. The CDR3 DNA reads as TGTGCCAGCAGCTTAAGTGAGGGAGGACTGTTTTTT. Amino acids: CASSLSEGGLFF.

This clone was seen just once. This sample also contains other DNA sequences that code for the same CDR3. The chain links TRBV9 to TRBJ1-1; maybe TRBD1 (6 bases). Trimming left V 0 bases short and J 5 bases short, with 8 bases between. This CDR3 is 13 amino acids long. CDR1 SGDLS and CDR2 YYNGEE come from the germline V gene. CDR3 nucleotide sequence: TGTGCCAGCAGCGTAGTTACAGGGACTGAAGCTTTCTTT. Translation gives CASSVVTGTEAFF.

About this clone: Other DNA sequences of this sample code for an identical CDR3. For the CDR3, the DNA is TGCGCCAGCAGCCGAACAGGGGTCACTGAAGCTTTCTTT. Its translation: CASSRTGVTEAFF. The V gene is TRBV4-1, the J gene TRBJ1-1; TRBD1 matches 7 bases. The CDR3 is 13 residues long. With V trimmed by 4 bases and J by 4 bases, 3 bases remained unmatched. Germline loops: CDR1 MGHRA, CDR2 YSYEKL.

The rearrangement uses TRBV27 and TRBJ2-3; possibly TRBD1 or TRBD2 for D (5 bases each). The CDR3 is 14 amino acids. Germline V gene lookup returns CDR1 MNHEY and CDR2 SMNVEV (reference sequence). V was cut by 7 bases and J by 4 bases, with 15 bases left in between. The DNA of the CDR3 is TGTGCCAGCACCACACGAGGGGCGGCAGATACGCAGTATTTT. This sequence encodes CASTTRGAADTQYF.

The chain recombines TRBV10-2 with TRBJ1-4; D call uncertain. The V and J ends lost 5 bases and 4 bases respectively, with 8 bases between them. Germline lookup yields CDR1 WSHSY and CDR2 SAAADI. The CDR3 runs 13 residues. The CDR3 region has the DNA TGCGCCAGCAGTAGTGGAGATAATGAAAAACTGTTTTTT. Translating it yields CASSSGDNEKLFF.

Remarks on this clone: Other nucleotide sequences in the sample specify the same CDR3. The genes are TRBV4-1 and TRBJ1-1; tentatively, D is TRBD1 (5 bases). Trimming removed 1 base from V and 8 bases from J, with 5 bases in between. CDR1 MGHRA and CDR2 YSYEKL come from the germline V gene. The CDR3 contains 11 residues. The CDR3 loop reads CASSQGTEAFF. The CDR3 bases are TGCGCCAGCAGCCAAGGGACAGAAGCTTTCTTT.

V gene TRBV15 combines with J gene TRBJ1-2; D remains unclear. The germline V gene encodes CDR1 LNHNV and CDR2 YYDKDF (reference sequence). The CDR3 loop spans 13 amino acids. Trimming left V 3 bases short and J 6 bases short, with 11 bases between. CDR3 sequence reads: CATSSDSLDGYTF. CDR3 coding DNA: TGTGCCACCAGCAGCGATAGTCTAGATGGCTACACCTTC. The whole variable domain, remainder taken from reference TRBV15 and TRBJ1-2, is DAMVIQNPRYQVTQFGKPVTLSCSQTLNHNVMYWYQQKSSQAPKLLFHYYDKDFNNEADTPDNFQSRRPNTSFCFLDIRSPGLGDTAMYLCATSSDSLDGYTFGSGTRLTVV.

This clone has a single count. The chain has TRBV14 and TRBJ2-1, with a tentative D call TRBD1 (6 bases). V dropped 0 bases and J dropped 8 bases, with 14 bases sitting between them. The CDR3 runs to 15 residues. CDR1 and CDR2 (germline): SGHDN, FVKESK. The CDR3 region is CASSQDGRGIDEQFF. CDR3 sequence (DNA): TGTGCCAGCAGCCAAGACGGCAGGGGTATAGATGAGCAGTTCTTC.